This is a list of T cell receptor beta chains from one sample in a study of T cell responses to AZD1222 COVID-19 vaccine. Measured with immunoSEQ multiplex PCR; TCRdb has only the in-frame clones, and not every one. The data hold about 50,000 clones, with approximately 88% observed a single time. The source was peripheral blood, collected on day 0 of AZD1222 vaccination. These receptors all come from an adult in good health. The CDR3 runs from the conserved cysteine through the conserved F or W. The D gene is left open where the match is weak. Clone size appears in some rows only: once, few, many, or a class for an expanded clone.

cdr3_length j_call v_call clone_size d_call cdr3_aa cdr3_nt
14 TRBJ2-1 TRBV7-3 once TRBD2 CASSLGLETNEQFF TGTGCCAGCAGCCTGGGACTAGAAACCAATGAGCAGTTCTTC
14 TRBJ2-7 TRBV4-1 NA NA CASSLQGGGYEQYF TGCGCCAGCAGCCTCCAGGGTGGGGGCTACGAGCAGTACTTC
16 TRBJ2-7 TRBV7-2 NA NA CASSLGPHLTSYEQYF TGTGCCAGCAGCTTAGGGCCCCACTTAACATCCTACGAGCAGTACTTC
12 TRBJ2-5 TRBV11-1 NA NA CASGGERETQYF TGTGCCAGCGGAGGGGAACGGGAGACCCAGTACTTC
14 TRBJ1-2 TRBV15 NA NA CATSRGGDGYGYTF TGTGCCACCAGCAGAGGAGGGGACGGATATGGCTACACCTTC
17 TRBJ1-5 TRBV15 NA TRBD1 CATSRQTGGLGNQPQHF TGTGCCACCAGCAGACAAACAGGGGGCTTGGGCAATCAGCCCCAGCATTTT
17 TRBJ2-3 TRBV21-1 NA NA CASSSRTGEMSTDTQYF TGTGCCAGCAGCAGCCGGACAGGGGAGATGAGCACAGATACGCAGTATTTT
14 TRBJ1-1 TRBV5-4 NA NA CASSPGGGNTEAFF TGTGCCAGCAGCCCCGGGGGGGGGAACACTGAAGCTTTCTTT
15 TRBJ2-1 TRBV11-3 NA TRBD2 CASSLEGLAGAEQFF TGTGCCAGCAGCTTAGAGGGACTAGCGGGAGCTGAGCAGTTCTTC
15 TRBJ1-1 TRBV19 NA NA CASSPLGQVNTEAFF TGTGCCAGTAGTCCATTGGGACAAGTGAACACTGAAGCTTTCTTT
12 TRBJ1-2 TRBV30 NA NA CAWKEYNYGYTF TGTGCCTGGAAAGAATATAACTATGGCTACACCTTC
16 TRBJ1-5 TRBV4-1 NA NA CASSQEVGFSNQPQHF TGCGCCAGCAGCCAAGAAGTAGGATTTAGCAATCAGCCCCAGCATTTT
17 TRBJ2-1 TRBV30 NA TRBD2 CAWSVLPTSGAYNEQFF TGTGCCTGGAGTGTACTCCCTACTAGCGGGGCATACAATGAGCAGTTCTTC
15 TRBJ2-1 TRBV9 NA TRBD2 CASSVGTSGSSEQFF TGTGCCAGCAGCGTAGGGACTAGCGGGAGCAGCGAGCAGTTCTTC
14 TRBJ2-4 TRBV28 once TRBD2 CASSAPSGLRFQYF TGTGCCAGCAGTGCTCCGTCGGGACTACGCTTCCAGTACTTC
14 TRBJ1-5 TRBV6-5 NA NA CASSYDRGNQPQHF TGTGCCAGCAGTTACGACCGGGGCAATCAGCCCCAGCATTTT
18 TRBJ2-7 TRBV5-5 NA TRBD2 CASSPGTSGSSLQYEQYF TGTGCCAGCAGCCCCGGGACTAGCGGGAGTTCTCTACAGTACGAGCAGTACTTC
16 TRBJ2-7 TRBV4-1 NA NA CASSQAPGGGIYEQYF TGCGCCAGCAGCCAAGCGCCCGGGGGAGGAATTTACGAGCAGTACTTC
13 TRBJ1-2 TRBV19 NA NA CASRLRGNYGYTF TGTGCCAGTAGATTGAGGGGGAACTATGGCTACACCTTC
18 TRBJ2-5 TRBV18 NA TRBD1 CASSPPGSGTGGWETQYF TGTGCCAGCTCACCACCTGGTTCCGGGACAGGGGGCTGGGAGACCCAGTACTTC
15 TRBJ2-5 TRBV7-2 NA NA CASSLAGTFQETQYF TGTGCCAGCAGCTTAGCGGGGACATTTCAAGAGACCCAGTACTTC
14 TRBJ1-1 TRBV18 NA NA CASSPQQRNTEAFF TGTGCCAGCTCACCACAACAGCGGAACACTGAAGCTTTCTTT
16 TRBJ2-1 TRBV7-2 once TRBD2 CASSSGLAGLLNEQFF TGTGCCAGCAGCTCGGGACTAGCGGGACTTCTCAATGAGCAGTTCTTC
14 TRBJ1-4 TRBV19 NA NA CASSTQGGKEKLFF TGTGCCAGTAGTACACAGGGAGGAAAAGAAAAACTGTTTTTT
20 TRBJ2-7 TRBV11-2 once TRBD2 CASSLDFGLAGGLSSYEQYF TGTGCCAGCAGCTTAGATTTCGGACTAGCGGGAGGTCTAAGCTCCTACGAGCAGTACTTC
14 TRBJ2-2 TRBV6-5 once NA CASNIGGNTGELFF TGTGCCAGCAATATCGGGGGAAACACCGGGGAGCTGTTTTTT
14 TRBJ2-1 TRBV4-3 NA NA CASSQEKGWNEQFF TGCGCCAGCAGCCAAGAGAAGGGGTGGAATGAGCAGTTCTTC
15 TRBJ2-7 TRBV7-9 NA NA CASSYPTVNGYEQYF TGTGCCAGCAGCTATCCCACGGTTAATGGGTACGAGCAGTACTTC
14 TRBJ1-4 TRBV7-2 NA TRBD1 CASSLGMDREKLFF TGTGCCAGCAGCTTAGGGATGGACAGGGAAAAACTGTTTTTT
14 TRBJ1-2 TRBV24-1 NA TRBD1 CATSDPGTGYGYTF TGTGCCACCAGTGATCCCGGGACAGGATATGGCTACACCTTC
15 TRBJ1-2 TRBV6-1 NA NA CASSEVGRVFYGYTF TGTGCCAGCAGTGAAGTTGGCAGGGTCTTCTATGGCTACACCTTC
15 TRBJ2-5 TRBV24-1 NA TRBD2 CATSLGLAGGETQYF TGTGCCACCAGCCTCGGACTAGCGGGTGGGGAGACCCAGTACTTC
17 TRBJ1-5 TRBV21-1 NA NA CASSEFRDRVWNQPQHF TGTGCCAGCAGCGAGTTCCGGGACAGGGTATGGAATCAGCCCCAGCATTTT
13 TRBJ2-1 TRBV7-9 NA NA CATAGATYNEQFF TGTGCGACCGCGGGGGCAACCTACAATGAGCAGTTCTTC
13 TRBJ1-1 TRBV6-5 NA TRBD1 CASSLDRDTEAFF TGTGCCAGCAGTTTGGACAGGGACACTGAAGCTTTCTTT
14 TRBJ1-5 TRBV28 few NA CASSLALGNQPQHF TGTGCCAGCAGTTTAGCACTGGGTAATCAGCCCCAGCATTTT
15 TRBJ1-2 TRBV7-2 once NA CASSSFPVRNYGYTF TGTGCCAGCAGCTCTTTTCCCGTCAGGAACTATGGCTACACCTTC
15 TRBJ2-2 TRBV7-2 NA TRBD2 CASSLGLANTGELFF TGTGCCAGCAGCTTGGGACTAGCGAACACCGGGGAGCTGTTTTTT
15 TRBJ2-7 TRBV5-1 NA TRBD2 CASSPTVAGESEQYF TGCGCCAGCAGCCCCACGGTAGCGGGAGAGAGCGAGCAGTACTTC
14 TRBJ1-4 TRBV5-5 once NA CASSPEIGREKLFF TGTGCCAGCAGCCCGGAAATTGGAAGGGAAAAACTGTTTTTT
11 TRBJ1-1 TRBV6-5 NA NA CASNSNTEAFF TGTGCCAGCAATTCGAACACTGAAGCTTTCTTT
14 TRBJ2-5 TRBV5-1 NA NA CASSPTGTQETQYF TGCGCCAGCAGCCCTACGGGCACACAAGAGACCCAGTACTTC
15 TRBJ2-1 TRBV10-3 NA NA CAISERGNSYNEQFF TGTGCCATCAGTGAGAGGGGGAACTCCTACAATGAGCAGTTCTTC
16 TRBJ1-4 TRBV2 few NA CASKQRSIATNEKLFF TGTGCCAGCAAGCAGCGGAGTATCGCAACTAATGAAAAACTGTTTTTT
16 TRBJ2-7 TRBV10-3 NA TRBD2 CAISESSGREGYEQYF TGTGCCATCAGTGAATCGAGCGGGAGAGAGGGCTACGAGCAGTACTTC
16 TRBJ2-3 TRBV7-6 NA TRBD2 CASSPSSGRSTDTQYF TGTGCCAGCAGCCCCTCTAGCGGGAGGAGCACAGATACGCAGTATTTT
15 TRBJ2-3 TRBV6-1 few TRBD2 CASSELLAGEDTQYF TGTGCCAGCAGTGAATTACTAGCGGGAGAAGATACGCAGTATTTT
14 TRBJ1-5 TRBV9 NA NA CASSVDGGYQPQHF TGTGCCAGCAGCGTAGATGGGGGTTATCAGCCCCAGCATTTT
12 TRBJ2-5 TRBV11-3 once NA CASSLAEETQYF TGTGCCAGCAGCTTAGCAGAAGAGACCCAGTACTTC
14 TRBJ1-5 TRBV30 NA NA CAWSVKVGGKPQHF TGTGCCTGGAGTGTAAAGGTGGGGGGTAAGCCCCAGCATTTT